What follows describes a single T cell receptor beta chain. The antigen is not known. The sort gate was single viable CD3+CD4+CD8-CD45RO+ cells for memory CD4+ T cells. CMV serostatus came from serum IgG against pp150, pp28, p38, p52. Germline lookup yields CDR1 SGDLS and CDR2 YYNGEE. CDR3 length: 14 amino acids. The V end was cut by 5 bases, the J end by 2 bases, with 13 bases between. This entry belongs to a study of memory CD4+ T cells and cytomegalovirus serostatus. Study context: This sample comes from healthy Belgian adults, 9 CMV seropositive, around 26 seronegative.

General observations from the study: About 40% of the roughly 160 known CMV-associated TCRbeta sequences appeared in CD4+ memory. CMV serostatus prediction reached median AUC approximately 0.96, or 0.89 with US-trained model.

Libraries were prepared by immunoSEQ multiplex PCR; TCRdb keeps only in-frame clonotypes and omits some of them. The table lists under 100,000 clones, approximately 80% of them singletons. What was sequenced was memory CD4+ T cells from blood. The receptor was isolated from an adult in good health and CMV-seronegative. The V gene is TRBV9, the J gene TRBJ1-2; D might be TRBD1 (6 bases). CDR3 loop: CASSATGDNYGYTF. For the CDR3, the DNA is TGTGCCAGCAGTGCGACAGGAGACAACTATGGCTACACCTTC.